This entry lists 25 T cell receptor beta chains sequenced from one sample in a study of cytomegalovirus exposure and HLA in healthy donors. PCR involved 60 Vbeta and 13 Jbeta primers. Only in-frame clones appear in the TCRdb table, and some are missing; sequencing was by immunoSEQ multiplex PCR. The sample includes 96,000 or so clones, 65% to 75% of them seen just once. Input material: PBMCs. The source is a female donor in good health and CMV-seropositive.

The CDR3 is CASKGWGGSFGELFF. The CDR3 nucleotides are TGTGCCAGCAAGGGTTGGGGGGGCTCTTTCGGGGAGCTGTTTTTT. This chain uses TRBV2 with TRBJ2-2, with D possibly matching TRBD2 (7 bases). V lost 7 bases and J 7 bases, leaving 19 bases between the germline ends. The CDR3 is 15 amino acids. The V gene's germline CDR1 is SNHLY and CDR2 FYNNEI.

The gene calls are TRBV28 and TRBJ2-2, with 9 bases identical to TRBD1. This CDR3 region has 16 residues. Germline CDR1 MDHEN, CDR2 SYDVKM. Trimming removed 5 bases from V and 6 bases from J; junction bases left unmatched: 10. CDR3 residues: CASSAPGQGRAGELFF. As DNA, the CDR3 is TGTGCCAGCAGTGCACCGGGACAGGGACGGGCCGGGGAGCTGTTTTTT.

The chain joins TRBV7-9 to TRBJ1-2, with 9 bases lining up with TRBD1. The CDR3 spans 16 residues. The germline V gene encodes CDR1 SEHNR and CDR2 FQNEAQ (reference sequence). After removal of 5 bases from V and 5 bases from J, the junction contained 12 bases not matched to a gene. CDR3 region: CASSATPGQGGYGYTF. The CDR3 DNA reads as TGTGCCAGCAGCGCGACCCCGGGACAGGGAGGGTATGGCTACACCTTC.

The rearrangement uses TRBV29-1 and TRBJ1-3, with D uncertain. CDR3 length: 13 residues. V was trimmed by 1 base and J by 1 base, leaving 5 bases between them. CDR1 and CDR2 from the germline V gene are SQVTM and ANQGSEA. The CDR3 reads CSVEGSSGNTIYF. DNA for the CDR3: TGCAGCGTTGAAGGCAGTTCTGGAAACACCATATATTTT.

The V and J genes are TRBV5-3 and TRBJ2-7, with D possibly matching TRBD1 (5 bases). TRBV5-3 is filed as an ORF, its function uncertain. This CDR3 is built from 18 residues. Trimming shortened V by 0 bases and J by 3 bases, and 22 bases separated the two germline ends. This chain's CDR3 is CARSLGPSADTISYEQYF. The CDR3 DNA is TGTGCCAGAAGCTTGGGTCCCTCGGCGGACACGATTAGCTACGAGCAGTACTTC.

This chain links TRBV30 with TRBJ1-3; D perhaps matches TRBD1 (5 bases). CDR3 length: 12 residues. V was clipped by 3 bases and J by 4 bases, with 7 bases between them. Germline loops: CDR1 GTSNPN, CDR2 SVGIG (reference sequence). The CDR3 region is CAWSAGGNTIYF. CDR3 sequence (DNA): TGTGCCTGGAGCGCAGGGGGAAACACCATATATTTT. The complete variable domain, with remaining parts taken from reference TRBV30 and TRBJ1-3, reads SQTIHQWPATLVQPVGSPLSLECTVEGTSNPNLYWYRQAAGRGLQLLFYSVGIGQISSEVPQNLSASRPQDRQFILSSKKLLLSDSGFYLCAWSAGGNTIYFGEGSWLTVV.

The chain combines TRBV19 with TRBJ2-5, with D possibly being TRBD1 (5 bases). The CDR3 runs 12 residues. Germline V lookup: CDR1 LNHDA, CDR2 SQIVND (reference sequence). The V gene lost 5 bases and the J gene lost 4 bases, with 8 bases spanning the gap. CDR3 loop: CASSFQGETQYF. As DNA, the CDR3 is TGTGCCAGTAGTTTCCAGGGAGAGACCCAGTACTTC.

This clone showed up just a few times. This chain uses TRBV4-2 with TRBJ2-6, with D tentatively TRBD2 (6 bases). Trimming shortened V by 0 bases and J by 0 bases, and 12 bases separated the two germline ends. Germline V CDR1 and CDR2: LGHNA, YNFKEQ. The CDR3 is 18 amino acids. The CDR3 sequence is CASSQEGDSSSGANVLTF. In nucleotides, the CDR3 is TGTGCCAGCAGCCAAGAAGGGGACTCAAGCTCTGGGGCCAACGTCCTGACTTTC.

This rearrangement joins TRBV5-1 to TRBJ1-1; 8 positions agree with TRBD1. V dropped 5 bases and J dropped 4; count of bases not matched to a gene: 7. This CDR3 is 14 amino acids long. Germline V gene sequence: CDR1 SGHRS, CDR2 YFSETQ. CDR3 loop: CASSDRDRFTEAFF. The CDR3 DNA reads as TGCGCCAGCAGTGACCGGGACAGGTTCACTGAAGCTTTCTTT.

The chain combines TRBV5-1 with TRBJ1-1; 9 nucleotides agree with TRBD1. The germline CDR1 and CDR2 sequences are SGHRS and YFSETQ. The CDR3 is 15 amino acids. V dropped 2 bases and J dropped 9; count of bases not matched to a gene: 11. This CDR3 is CASSFLGGQGIQAFF. CDR3 DNA sequence: TGCGCCAGCAGCTTCTTGGGGGGACAGGGTATTCAAGCTTTCTTT.

The rearrangement links TRBV7-8 to TRBJ1-1; D unclear. V was trimmed by 4 bases and J by 1 base, leaving 7 bases between them. The germline V gene encodes CDR1 SGHVS and CDR2 FQNEAQ. This CDR3 region has 13 residues. CDR3 coding DNA: TGTGCCAGCAGCTACGGTAGGAACACTGAAGCTTTCTTT. This encodes CASSYGRNTEAFF.

The chain has TRBV4-1 and TRBJ1-5; D uncertain. The CDR3 runs to 13 residues. The germline CDR1 and CDR2 sequences are MGHRA and YSYEKL. Trimming removed 2 bases at V and 4 bases at J, with 6 bases between. The CDR3 DNA sequence: TGCGCCAGCAGCCAACTCGGTAATCAGCCCCAGCATTTT. Translated: CASSQLGNQPQHF.

The rearrangement joins TRBV7-8 to TRBJ2-2, with D perhaps TRBD2 (5 bases). Germline CDR1 is SGHVS and CDR2 is FQNEAQ. CDR3 length: 16 amino acids. The germline V and J ends were trimmed by 5 bases and 4 bases, with 17 bases remaining between them. DNA for the CDR3: TGTGCCAGCAGCGAGGCGGGTGTCCGGGGCACCGGGGAGCTGTTTTTT. This translates into CASSEAGVRGTGELFF.

The chain carries TRBV9 and TRBJ2-3, with no clear D. The germline gives CDR1 SGDLS, CDR2 YYNGEE. The CDR3 is 12 amino acids. V was clipped by 5 bases and J by 3 bases, with 7 bases between them. The CDR3 sequence is CASSFHTDTQYF. The CDR3 DNA reads TGTGCCAGCAGTTTCCATACAGATACGCAGTATTTT.

J is TRBJ2-7 and V is TRBV7-2, with D perhaps TRBD1 (5 bases). V was cut by 5 bases and J by 3 bases, with 11 bases left in between. The CDR3 runs to 13 residues. Germline-derived CDR1 and CDR2 are SGHTA and FQGNSA. CDR3 loop: CASSTRVGYEQYF. The CDR3 DNA is TGTGCCAGCAGCACCAGGGTGGGCTACGAGCAGTACTTC. Supplemented by reference TRBV7-2 and TRBJ2-7, the full variable domain reads GAGVSQSPSNKVTEKGKDVELRCDPISGHTALYWYRQSLGQGLEFLIYFQGNSAPDKSGLPSDRFSAERTGGSVSTLTIQRTQQEDSAVYLCASSTRVGYEQYFGPGTRLTVT.

This rearrangement joins TRBV7-8 to TRBJ2-7; D may be TRBD2 (6 bases). The CDR3 is 14 amino acids. Germline-derived CDR1 and CDR2 are SGHVS and FQNEAQ. V was cut by 2 bases and J by 3 bases, with 11 bases left in between. CDR3 nucleotides: TGTGCCAGCAGCTTAAGGGACTCGATCTACGAGCAGTACTTC. This translates into CASSLRDSIYEQYF.

To note about this clone: Other DNA sequences in the same sample also yield this CDR3. This sequence joins TRBV28 and TRBJ1-2; D uncertain. The CDR3 runs to 13 residues. The germline CDR1 and CDR2 sequences are MDHEN and SYDVKM. The germline V and J ends were trimmed by 2 bases and 2 bases, with 6 bases remaining between them. DNA for the CDR3: TGTGCCAGCAGTTTAACGGGGAACTATGGCTACACCTTC. Translated, it gives CASSLTGNYGYTF.

The rearrangement links TRBV18 to TRBJ2-5; D uncertain. The germline gives CDR1 KGHSH, CDR2 LQKENI. The germline V and J ends were trimmed by 6 bases and 0 bases, with 11 bases remaining between them. CDR3 length equals 14 residues. The CDR3 loop reads CASSPLDYQETQYF. CDR3 nucleotides: TGTGCCAGCTCTCCCCTAGACTACCAAGAGACCCAGTACTTC. Supplemented by reference TRBV18 and TRBJ2-5, the full variable domain reads NAGVMQNPRHLVRRRGQEARLRCSPMKGHSHVYWYRQLPEEGLKFMVYLQKENIIDESGMPKERFSAEFPKEGPSILRIQQVVRGDSAAYFCASSPLDYQETQYFGPGTRLLVL.

The V call is TRBV27, the J call TRBJ2-3; D uncertain. CDR3 length: 13 residues. Trimming removed 0 bases from V and 6 bases from J, with 7 bases in between. Germline V gene data show CDR1 as MNHEY and CDR2 as SMNVEV (reference sequence). The CDR3 reads CASSLSGWDTQYF. CDR3 sequence (DNA): TGTGCCAGCAGTTTATCCGGGTGGGATACGCAGTATTTT.

The rearrangement uses TRBV9 and TRBJ2-7; tentative D call: TRBD1 (6 bases). The CDR3 loop spans 12 amino acids. The ends were cut back, 3 bases at V and 6 bases at J, with 10 bases in the middle. The germline V gene encodes CDR1 SGDLS and CDR2 YYNGEE. The CDR3 region has the DNA TGTGCCAGCAGCGGAGGGGGTTTCGAGCAGTACTTC. Residues: CASSGGGFEQYF.

This clone was seen more than once but under ten times. The V gene is TRBV19, the J gene TRBJ2-7; D gene unclear. Trimming shortened V by 8 bases and J by 0 bases, and 8 bases separated the two germline ends. Germline V lookup: CDR1 LNHDA, CDR2 SQIVND (reference sequence). The CDR3 extends over 12 amino acids. DNA of the CDR3: TGTGCCAGTGCTACAGCCTCCTACGAGCAGTACTTC. Translation: CASATASYEQYF.

This chain joins TRBV4-2 and TRBJ2-7, with a weak D call TRBD2 (7 bases). The CDR3 contains 13 residues. Germline values: CDR1 LGHNA, CDR2 YNFKEQ. Trimming took off 4 bases at V and 6 bases at J, with 13 bases between the two ends. The CDR3 bases are TGTGCCAGCAGCCTTAACAGGGAGGGCGAGCAGTACTTC. It yields the protein CASSLNREGEQYF.

V and J are TRBV7-8 and TRBJ1-1; D is possibly TRBD1 (6 bases). Trimming cost V 5 bases and J 1 base, with 14 bases left between them. Germline V gene sequence: CDR1 SGHVS, CDR2 FQNEAQ. This CDR3 is 15 amino acids long. CDR3 protein: CASSPLGTSNTEAFF. Here the CDR3 DNA reads TGTGCCAGCAGCCCCCTCGGGACATCGAACACTGAAGCTTTCTTT.

V usage is TRBV30 and J usage is TRBJ2-7; 10 positions match TRBD2. The V gene's germline CDR1 is GTSNPN and CDR2 SVGIG (reference sequence). This CDR3 contains 14 residues. V lost 3 bases to trimming and J lost 3 bases; unmatched junction nucleotides: 5. Here the CDR3 DNA reads TGTGCCTGGAGAGGTAGCGGGAGGTACTACGAGCAGTACTTC. It is translated as CAWRGSGRYYEQYF.

This clone was seen only once. CDR3 in amino acids: CASSYYRVGQPQHF. The CDR3 DNA reads TGTGCCAGCAGTTACTACAGGGTCGGTCAGCCCCAGCATTTT. This chain links TRBV2 with TRBJ1-5, with D perhaps TRBD1 (6 bases). The CDR3 runs to 14 residues. V lost 5 bases, J lost 6 bases, and 14 bases lay in between. Germline-derived CDR1 and CDR2 are SNHLY and FYNNEI.